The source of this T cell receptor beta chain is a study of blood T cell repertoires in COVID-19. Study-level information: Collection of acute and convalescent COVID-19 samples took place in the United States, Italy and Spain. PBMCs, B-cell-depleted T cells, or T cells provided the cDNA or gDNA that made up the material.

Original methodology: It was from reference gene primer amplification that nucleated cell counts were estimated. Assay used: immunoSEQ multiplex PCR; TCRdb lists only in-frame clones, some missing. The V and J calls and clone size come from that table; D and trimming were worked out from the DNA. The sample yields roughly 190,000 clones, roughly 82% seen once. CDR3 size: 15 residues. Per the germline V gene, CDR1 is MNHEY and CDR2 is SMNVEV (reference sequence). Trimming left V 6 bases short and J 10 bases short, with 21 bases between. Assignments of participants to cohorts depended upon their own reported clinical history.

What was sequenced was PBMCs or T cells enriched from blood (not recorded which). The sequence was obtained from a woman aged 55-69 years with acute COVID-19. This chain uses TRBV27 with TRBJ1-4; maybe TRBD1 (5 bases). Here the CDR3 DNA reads TGTGCCAGCAGGACAAACGGGGGTTGGAACGGAAAACTGTTTTTT. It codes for CASRTNGGWNGKLFF.